Given below is one TCR beta chain in context. What it binds is unknown. TCRdb fed the 5' RACE reads into MiXCR, producing one record per CDR3 protein. Among around 39,000 distinct CDR3 sequences listed, about 10% were seen once. CDR3 length equals 15 residues. V lost 0 bases and J lost 2; bases outside the gene matches: 6. The germline V gene has CDR1 DFQATT and CDR2 SNEGSKA (reference sequence). This record comes from a study of CD8 T cells in ankylosing spondylitis. Study findings and constraints: Characteristic, it appeared, of ankylosing spondylitis blood was a TCR beta motif of seven or eight highly homologous variants.

The V and J genes are TRBV20-1 and TRBJ2-5; TRBD1 matches 7 bases. Source material: synovial fluid, either unsorted or a sorted T cell fraction (not recorded which). This receptor was obtained from a male donor with ankylosing spondylitis. CDR3 sequence: CSARDTTGVQETQYF. The CDR3 DNA follows: TGCAGTGCTAGAGATACAACAGGGGTACAAGAGACCCAGTACTTC.